Following are 22 T cell receptor beta chains from one sample sequenced in a study of blood T cell repertoires in COVID-19. The repertoire was sequenced with immunoSEQ multiplex PCR; TCRdb's copy has only in-frame clones and lacks some. The repertoire includes fewer than 700,000 clones, about 89% of them detected once, and roughly 7.3% sits in the top ten. The material sequenced was peripheral blood. These receptors all stem from a woman aged 45-65 years with COVID-19, enrolled during active disease.

This clone was seen a handful of times. This chain uses TRBV6-1 with TRBJ1-2; D is ambiguous. The V and J ends lost 0 bases and 2 bases respectively, with 4 bases between them. The CDR3 runs to 13 residues. Germline CDR1 is MNHNS and CDR2 is SASEGT. The CDR3 sequence: CASSEAQNYGYTF. CDR3 DNA: TGTGCCAGCAGTGAAGCACAGAACTATGGCTACACCTTC.

The chain employs TRBV27 and TRBJ1-4, with D possibly being TRBD1 (5 bases). CDR3 length equals 14 residues. Deletions cut 7 bases from V and 4 bases from J, with 13 bases between. Germline CDR1 is MNHEY and CDR2 is SMNVEV (reference sequence). The CDR3 bases are TGTGCCAGCATGAAGGGGCGCAATAATGAAAAACTGTTTTTT. It codes for CASMKGRNNEKLFF. The entire variable domain, with the rest obtained from reference TRBV27 and TRBJ1-4, is as follows: EAQVTQNPRYLITVTGKKLTVTCSQNMNHEYMSWYRQDPGLGLRQIYYSMNVEVTDKGDVPEGYKVSRKEKRNFPLILESPSPNQTSLYFCASMKGRNNEKLFFGSGTQLSVL.

The chain joins TRBV6-2 or TRBV6-3 to TRBJ2-2; D not resolved. The CDR3 is 12 amino acids. Per germline, CDR1 MNHEY and CDR2 SVGEGT. V lost 6 bases, J lost 4 bases, and 6 bases lay in between. DNA of the CDR3: TGTGCCAGCAGCTCTATCACCGGGGAGCTGTTTTTT. Translated: CASSSITGELFF.

The CDR3 sequence: CAWSATKGQTNEKLFF. CDR3 in DNA: TGTGCCTGGAGTGCAACTAAGGGACAGACTAATGAAAAACTGTTTTTT. The chain couples TRBV30 to TRBJ1-4, with 7 bases lining up with TRBD1. This CDR3 region has 16 residues. Trimming at V came to 1 base and at J to 2 bases, leaving 7 bases not matched to a gene. Germline V CDR1 and CDR2: GTSNPN, SVGIG (reference sequence). Full variable domain (missing parts from reference TRBV30 and TRBJ1-4): SQTIHQWPATLVQPVGSPLSLECTVEGTSNPNLYWYRQAAGRGLQLLFYSVGIGQISSEVPQNLSASRPQDRQFILSSKKLLLSDSGFYLCAWSATKGQTNEKLFFGSGTQLSVL.

The rearrangement joins TRBV10-2 to TRBJ1-3; D perhaps matches TRBD1 (6 bases). The CDR3 has 12 residues. Trimming left V 6 bases short and J 7 bases short, with 10 bases between. Germline V gives CDR1 WSHSY, CDR2 SAAADI. The chain's CDR3 is CASSLTGNTIYF. In nucleotides, the CDR3 is TGCGCCAGCAGCCTAACAGGGAACACCATATATTTT.

The gene calls are TRBV5-4 and TRBJ1-2; tentatively, D is TRBD1 (5 bases). Trimming stripped 6 bases from V and 9 bases from J, with 15 bases between. Germline assignment: CDR1 SGHNT and CDR2 YYREEE (reference sequence). This CDR3 has 12 amino acids. CDR3: CASTPGGASYTF. The CDR3 bases are TGTGCCAGCACACCGGGGGGTGCAAGCTACACCTTC.

In this sample, this clone turned up once. This rearrangement joins TRBV6-1 to TRBJ1-3, with 9 bases fitting TRBD1. Trimming took 3 bases from V and 1 from J; bases not matched to a gene: 7. This CDR3 region has 17 residues. CDR1 is MNHNS, CDR2 SASEGT, per germline. In DNA form, the CDR3 reads TGTGCCAGCAGTGACGGGACAGGGCGAGGTTCTGGAAACACCATATATTTT. Its translation: CASSDGTGRGSGNTIYF.

The gene calls are TRBV2 and TRBJ1-2; 12 bases are shared with TRBD1. The CDR3 consists of 14 residues. J gave up 5 bases and V 11 bases, and 9 bases lay outside the gene matches. Germline lookup yields CDR1 SNHLY and CDR2 FYNNEI. CDR3 amino acids: CAGAGTGGVYGYTF. CDR3 coding DNA: TGTGCCGGAGCCGGGACAGGGGGCGTTTATGGCTACACCTTC.

The rearrangement joins TRBV18 to TRBJ2-4, with 7 bases that match TRBD2. Germline CDR1 KGHSH, CDR2 LQKENI. Trimming removed 2 bases from V and 9 bases from J; junction bases left unmatched: 13. This CDR3 contains 16 residues. This CDR3 is CASSPRTSAGEGIQYF. Written as DNA, the CDR3 is TGTGCCAGCTCACCAAGAACTAGCGCCGGGGAGGGCATTCAGTACTTC.

The chain carries TRBV5-1 and TRBJ1-1, with D possibly TRBD1 on 5 matching bases. CDR1 is SGHRS, CDR2 YFSETQ, per germline. The CDR3 runs to 13 residues. V was pared by 0 bases and J by 4 bases, with 7 bases between. The CDR3 sequence is CASSLEGITEAFF. CDR3 sequence (DNA): TGCGCCAGCAGCTTGGAGGGGATCACTGAAGCTTTCTTT. Looking up the rest from reference TRBV5-1 and TRBJ1-1 gives the full variable domain: KAGVTQTPRYLIKTRGQQVTLSCSPISGHRSVSWYQQTPGQGLQFLFEYFSETQRNKGNFPGRFSGRQFSNSRSEMNVSTLELGDSALYLCASSLEGITEAFFGQGTRLTVV.

The chain is built from TRBV7-2 and TRBJ2-2, with 11 bases lining up with TRBD2. This CDR3 is built from 16 residues. The germline gives CDR1 SGHTA, CDR2 FQGNSA. V lost 2 bases, J lost 6 bases, and 5 bases stayed unmatched. The CDR3 DNA follows: TGTGCCAGCAGCTTACGGGATAGCGGGGGGGCCGGGGAGCTGTTTTTT. Its protein is CASSLRDSGGAGELFF. Variable domain in full (rest from reference TRBV7-2 and TRBJ2-2): GAGVSQSPSNKVTEKGKDVELRCDPISGHTALYWYRQSLGQGLEFLIYFQGNSAPDKSGLPSDRFSAERTGGSVSTLTIQRTQQEDSAVYLCASSLRDSGGAGELFFGEGSRLTVL.

The gene calls are TRBV28 and TRBJ2-1; 9 nucleotides line up with TRBD1. CDR3 size: 15 residues. CDR1 is MDHEN, CDR2 SYDVKM, per germline. The V and J ends lost 4 bases and 6 bases, in that order; junction bases with no gene match: 7. The CDR3 spells CASSSHATGGNEQFF. The CDR3 DNA reads as TGTGCCAGCAGTTCCCATGCGACAGGGGGCAATGAGCAGTTCTTC.

The rearrangement uses TRBV6-6 and TRBJ2-7, with TRBD1 identical over 7 bases. V dropped 4 bases and J dropped 0; count of bases not matched to a gene: 9. The CDR3 length is 16 residues. Germline loops: CDR1 MNHNY, CDR2 SVGAGI (reference sequence). CDR3 in amino acids: CASSFSRQGSSYEQYF. CDR3 bases: TGTGCCAGCAGTTTCTCTCGACAGGGAAGCTCCTACGAGCAGTACTTC.

The CDR3: CASSLRTGYSYGYTF. The CDR3 DNA reads as TGTGCCAGCAGCCTTCGGACAGGGTATAGCTATGGCTACACCTTC. The rearrangement links TRBV5-6 to TRBJ1-2; 8 bases agree with TRBD1. Germline CDR1 SGHDT, CDR2 YYEEEE. The V gene end was trimmed by 4 bases and the J gene end by 4 bases; junction bases not matched to a gene: 9. The CDR3 runs to 15 residues.

The J gene is TRBJ1-2, the V gene TRBV7-8; 8 positions match TRBD1. The J segment lost 2 bases and the V segment lost 6 bases, leaving 11 bases of the junction unmatched. The CDR3 covers 16 residues. Germline V gene data show CDR1 as SGHVS and CDR2 as FQNEAQ. The chain's CDR3 is CASSPRSGGANYGYTF. DNA of the CDR3: TGTGCCAGCAGTCCGCGGTCAGGGGGCGCGAACTATGGCTACACCTTC.

V usage is TRBV5-1 and J usage is TRBJ1-6; D possibly corresponds to TRBD1 (6 bases). This CDR3 comprises 12 residues. V lost 4 bases and J lost 7, with 6 bases in between. Germline CDR1 reads SGHRS; CDR2 reads YFSETQ. The DNA of the CDR3 is TGCGCCAGCAGCGACAGGAATTCACCCCTCCACTTT. Encoded protein: CASSDRNSPLHF.

The chain recombines TRBV2 with TRBJ1-2; D is uncertain. V gave up 6 bases and J gave up 4 bases, with 15 bases separating them. This CDR3 contains 14 residues. CDR1 and CDR2 (germline): SNHLY, FYNNEI. This chain's CDR3 is CASRHREPFYGYTF. CDR3 DNA sequence: TGTGCCAGCAGACACCGTGAACCCTTCTATGGCTACACCTTC.

V is TRBV6-1 and J is TRBJ2-3; maybe TRBD1 (6 bases). This CDR3 has 15 amino acids. Trimming cost V 3 bases and J 2 bases, with 12 bases left between them. Germline V gene sequence: CDR1 MNHNS, CDR2 SASEGT. Written as DNA, the CDR3 is TGTGCCAGCAGTGAGGGACACACGTCCACAGATACGCAGTATTTT. It yields the protein CASSEGHTSTDTQYF.

The rearrangement links TRBV4-1 to TRBJ1-1; 7 bases match TRBD1. Germline V lookup: CDR1 MGHRA, CDR2 YSYEKL. There are 15 residues in the CDR3. Trimming took 4 bases from V and 3 from J; bases not matched to a gene: 8. The CDR3 sequence: CASSRNRGADTEAFF. DNA for the CDR3: TGCGCCAGCAGCCGCAACAGGGGCGCGGACACTGAAGCTTTCTTT.

The chain has TRBV6-5 and TRBJ2-3; 12 nucleotides line up with TRBD2. The germline CDR1 and CDR2 sequences are MNHEY and SVGAGI. The CDR3 extends over 15 amino acids. V lost 6 bases and J lost 5; bases outside the gene matches: 6. The CDR3 loop is CASSWTSGAEDTQYF. The CDR3 DNA sequence: TGTGCCAGCAGCTGGACTAGCGGGGCGGAAGATACGCAGTATTTT.

The chain has TRBV5-1 and TRBJ2-5, with 14 positions matching TRBD2. CDR3 length: 19 residues. The germline V gene encodes CDR1 SGHRS and CDR2 YFSETQ. After removal of 1 base from V and 6 bases from J, the junction contained 14 bases not matched to a gene. CDR3 region: CASSLNLPGLAGGGKTQYF. DNA for the CDR3: TGCGCCAGCAGCTTGAATTTGCCCGGACTAGCGGGGGGAGGAAAGACCCAGTACTTC.

The chain links TRBV30 to TRBJ1-2; D gene unclear. The V and J ends lost 1 base and 0 bases respectively, with 12 bases between them. Germline CDR1 GTSNPN, CDR2 SVGIG (reference sequence). The CDR3 runs 15 residues. This CDR3 reads CAWSDPPTANYGYTF. In DNA, the CDR3 is TGTGCCTGGAGTGATCCGCCTACAGCTAACTATGGCTACACCTTC.